The clone carrying this T cell receptor beta chain was seen only a few times. The sample is drawn from a study of blood T cell repertoires in COVID-19. Background on the study: COVID-19 samples from acute and convalescent phases originated in the United States, Italy and Spain. The analysed material was cDNA or gDNA that came from T cells, B-cell-depleted T cells, or PBMCs.

Original processing methods: Estimation of nucleated cell counts was performed using reference gene primer amplification. Sequencing was performed with immunoSEQ multiplex PCR; in TCRdb, only in-frame clones are kept and a portion is missing. The V and J calls and the clone size are those of that table, but D and trimming were determined from the DNA. The data show 160,000 or so clones, around nine tenths seen once. With 10 bases removed from V and 2 bases from J, the gap between germline ends came to 18 bases. Germline V gene lookup returns CDR1 MRHNA and CDR2 SNTAGT. The CDR3 sequence is 15 residues long.

Sequenced: peripheral blood. This chain joins TRBV6-4 and TRBJ1-5, with D uncertain. The TCR sequence derives from a man aged 55 to 69 with active or convalescent COVID-19. The CDR3 DNA follows: TGTGCCACCAAACCCGAGCCCGGGGGCAATCAGCCCCAGCATTTT. Translation gives CATKPEPGGNQPQHF.